A single sample is the source of the 8 T cell receptor beta chains below, sequenced in a study of cytomegalovirus exposure and HLA in healthy donors. PCR amplification relied on 60 Vbeta primers (plus 13 Jbeta primers). Measured with immunoSEQ multiplex PCR; TCRdb has only the in-frame clones, and not every one. The repertoire includes some 90,000 clones, under 90% of them detected once, and about 4.4% sits in the top ten. Sample: PBMCs. These receptors were obtained from a woman between 70 and 85 years old in good health and CMV-seropositive.

The genes are TRBV29-1 and TRBJ1-1, with a possible D match to TRBD1 (5 bases). Trimming cost V 5 bases and J 1 base, with 11 bases left between them. The germline V gene encodes CDR1 SQVTM and CDR2 ANQGSEA. This CDR3 spans 13 amino acids. The CDR3 spells CSVLDTGNTEAFF. The CDR3 nucleotides read TGCAGCGTTTTGGACACGGGGAACACTGAAGCTTTCTTT.

The V and J genes are TRBV7-3 and TRBJ2-5; the match to TRBD1 covers 8 bases. J was trimmed by 4 bases and V by 5 bases; bases with no gene match: 9. This CDR3 region has 15 residues. Per the germline V gene, CDR1 is SGHTA and CDR2 is FQGTGA. CDR3 nucleotides: TGTGCCAGCAGCCCCCAGGGACAGGCCCCAGAGACCCAGTACTTC. This encodes CASSPQGQAPETQYF.

V gene TRBV6-1 combines with J gene TRBJ2-7, with TRBD1 as a possible D gene (6 bases). The CDR3 sequence is 13 residues long. Trimming left V 0 bases short and J 4 bases short, with 7 bases between. Germline assignment: CDR1 MNHNS and CDR2 SASEGT. CDR3 sequence (DNA): TGTGCCAGCAGTGAAGCGGGACAATACGAGCAGTACTTC. It codes for CASSEAGQYEQYF.

The chain is built from TRBV6-5 and TRBJ2-3; 10 nucleotides agree with TRBD2. The V segment lost 2 bases and the J segment 1 base; nucleotides outside the gene matches: 0. This CDR3 region has 15 residues. CDR1 and CDR2 (germline): MNHEY, SVGAGI. CDR3 in amino acids: CASSYLAGGTDTQYF. In nucleotides, the CDR3 is TGTGCCAGCAGTTACCTAGCGGGGGGCACAGATACGCAGTATTTT.

This clone was recorded a few times. This sequence joins TRBV2 and TRBJ2-1; 7 bases line up with TRBD1. The CDR3 loop spans 15 amino acids. CDR1 is SNHLY, CDR2 FYNNEI, per germline. V shed 6 bases, J shed 6 bases, and the junction held 11 bases outside the gene matches. The CDR3: CASRAGTASPNEQFF. CDR3 sequence (DNA): TGTGCCAGCAGGGCCGGGACAGCCTCCCCCAATGAGCAGTTCTTC.

The chain recombines TRBV29-1 with TRBJ1-5; no reliable D call. Trimming shortened V by 4 bases and J by 0 bases, and 10 bases separated the two germline ends. Germline V CDR1 and CDR2: SQVTM, ANQGSEA. CDR3 length equals 14 residues. The CDR3 DNA sequence: TGCAGCGTTGGGCTCAGAAATAGCAATCAGCCCCAGCATTTT. Translation gives CSVGLRNSNQPQHF. Drawing the rest from reference TRBV29-1 and TRBJ1-5, the complete variable domain is SAVISQKPSRDICQRGTSLTIQCQVDSQVTMMFWYRQQPGQSLTLIATANQGSEATYESGFVIDKFPISRPNLTFSTLTVSNMSPEDSSIYLCSVGLRNSNQPQHFGDGTRLSIL.

As to this clone: Within the sample, other DNA sequences also encode this same CDR3. The gene calls are TRBV19 and TRBJ2-3, with 7 bases matching TRBD2. This CDR3 contains 15 residues. V dropped 5 bases and J dropped 0; count of bases not matched to a gene: 5. Germline lookup yields CDR1 LNHDA and CDR2 SQIVND (reference sequence). The DNA for the CDR3 is TGTGCCAGTAGTTCCCTAGCGGTTAGCACAGATACGCAGTATTTT. It yields the protein CASSSLAVSTDTQYF.

The rearrangement joins TRBV27 to TRBJ2-4; tentatively, D is TRBD1 (5 bases). Looked up from germline, CDR1 is MNHEY and CDR2 is SMNVEV (reference sequence). The CDR3 is 11 residues long. Trimming cost V 9 bases and J 8 bases, with 11 bases left between them. CDR3: CASRIGDIQYF. CDR3 DNA sequence: TGTGCCAGTCGGATAGGGGACATTCAGTACTTC.